This paragraph covers one T cell receptor beta chain sequence. The PCR made use of 60 Vbeta and 13 Jbeta primers. Repertoires were generated with immunoSEQ multiplex PCR, while TCRdb's copy carries only in-frame clones and drops some. The table lists just over 60,000 clones, around 87% of them singletons, with roughly 1.5% in the top ten. This sample is part of a study of cytomegalovirus exposure and HLA in healthy donors. In the study overall: Genotyping showed roughly 81% of roughly 400 donors falling in the Caucasian-associated ancestry cluster.

Germline V gene sequence: CDR1 SGHNT, CDR2 YENEEA. V lost 5 bases to trimming and J lost 0 bases; unmatched junction nucleotides: 7. This CDR3 contains 15 residues. Though nominally healthy at sampling, donors likely had unrecorded immune exposures. The chain couples TRBV11-3 to TRBJ2-7; the match to TRBD1 covers 7 bases. The source material was PBMCs. This sequence originates from a young man in good health and CMV-seronegative. The CDR3 loop is CASSARDRGSYEQYF. The CDR3 region has the DNA TGTGCCAGCAGCGCCCGGGACAGAGGCTCCTACGAGCAGTACTTC.